Given below is one T cell receptor (beta chain) in context. Sequencing was performed with immunoSEQ multiplex PCR; in TCRdb, only in-frame clones are kept and a portion is missing. The profile shows 100,000 to 150,000 clones, 60% to 85% of them singletons. The length of the CDR3 is 12 residues. Trimming cost V 6 bases and J 6 bases, with 14 bases left between them. The germline V gene encodes CDR1 SQVTM and CDR2 ANQGSEA. This entry belongs to a study of blood T cell repertoires in COVID-19. The V and J genes are TRBV29-1 and TRBJ1-1; possibly TRBD1 for D (6 bases). Sequenced input: peripheral blood. The TCR was taken from an older man with acute or convalescent COVID-19. CDR3 in amino acids: CSVLQGGAEAFF. In DNA form, the CDR3 reads TGCAGCGTACTACAGGGCGGCGCTGAAGCTTTCTTT.